This T cell receptor beta chain was obtained from a study of OX40 agonist ivuxolimab in advanced cancers. About the study: It was permissible to have had prior anti-PD-1, anti-PD-L1 or anti-CTLA-4 therapy, and over 35% had some.

CDR3 size: 14 residues. Germline V CDR1 and CDR2: SGHNT, YYREEE (reference sequence). The V gene end was trimmed by 4 bases and the J gene end by 2 bases; junction bases not matched to a gene: 4. As to this clone: Its antigen is unknown.

Broader study findings: CD8+ T cells averaged more expanded clones than CD4+.

Assay used: immunoSEQ multiplex PCR; TCRdb lists only in-frame clones, some missing. Of 13,000 or so clones detected, around 80% appear once; the ten largest clones hold about 14%. The chain carries TRBV5-4 and TRBJ2-3; 7 bases agree with TRBD1. This receptor was identified in an adult with an advanced solid tumor such as melanoma, head and neck, liver or kidney cancer. This material consisted of CD4+ or CD8+ T cells sorted from blood, taken in a trial of the OX40 agonist ivuxolimab. As DNA, the CDR3 is TGTGCCAGCAGCCGGGACAGACTCACAGATACGCAGTATTTT. Translating it yields CASSRDRLTDTQYF.